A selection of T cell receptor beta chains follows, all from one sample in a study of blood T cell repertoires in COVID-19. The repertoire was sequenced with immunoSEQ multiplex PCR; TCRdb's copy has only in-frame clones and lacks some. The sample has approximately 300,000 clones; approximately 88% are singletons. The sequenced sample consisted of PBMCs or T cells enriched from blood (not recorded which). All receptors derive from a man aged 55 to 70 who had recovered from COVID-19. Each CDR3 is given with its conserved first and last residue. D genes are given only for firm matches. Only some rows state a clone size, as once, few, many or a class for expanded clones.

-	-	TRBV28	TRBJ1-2	TGTGCCAGCAGCTTCCCCTATGGCTACACCTTC	CASSFPYGYTF
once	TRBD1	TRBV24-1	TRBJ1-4	TGTGCCACCAGTGATCCCAGGACAGGGGTTCATGAAAAACTGTTTTTT	CATSDPRTGVHEKLFF
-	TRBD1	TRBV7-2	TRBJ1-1	TGTGCCAGCAGCCCCCGGACAGGGGCCGGTGGCACTGAAGCTTTCTTT	CASSPRTGAGGTEAFF
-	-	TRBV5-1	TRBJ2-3	TGCGCCAGCGCCTCGCAGGGATTCACAGATACGCAGTATTTT	CASASQGFTDTQYF
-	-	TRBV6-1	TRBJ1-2	TGTGCCAGCAGTGAACTGGGGGCTGACTATGGCTACACCTTC	CASSELGADYGYTF
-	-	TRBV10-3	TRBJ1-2	TGTGCCATCAGTGAATCCGTGGGGCGAGGCTACACCTTC	CAISESVGRGYTF
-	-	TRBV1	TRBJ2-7	TGCACCAGCAGCCCTAGCGAGGCCTACGAGCAGTACTTC	CTSSPSEAYEQYF
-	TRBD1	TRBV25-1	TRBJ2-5	TGTGCCAGCAGAAACAGGGGGCTGGCCCAAGAGACCCAGTACTTC	CASRNRGLAQETQYF
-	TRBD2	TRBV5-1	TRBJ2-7	TGCGCCAGCAGCTTGTCTAGCGGGTACTCCTACGAGCAGTACTTC	CASSLSSGYSYEQYF
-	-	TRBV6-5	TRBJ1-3	TGTGCCAGCAGTTACAAGAGGAACACTGGAAACACCATATATTTT	CASSYKRNTGNTIYF
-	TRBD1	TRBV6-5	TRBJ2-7	TGTGCCAGCCAGGGGGTAAGCGAGCAGTACTTC	CASQGVSEQYF
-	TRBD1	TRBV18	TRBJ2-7	TGTGCCAGCTCACCGTCGACAGGGTCCTACGAGCAGTACTTC	CASSPSTGSYEQYF
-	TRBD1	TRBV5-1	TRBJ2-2	TGCGCCAGCAGCATCCGACAGGGGGTCGGGGAGCTGTTTTTT	CASSIRQGVGELFF
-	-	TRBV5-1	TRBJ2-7	TGCGCCAGCAGCTTGGGGGCGGGAACCCACGAGCAGTACTTC	CASSLGAGTHEQYF
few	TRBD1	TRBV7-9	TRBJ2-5	TGTGCCAGCAGCACCGGGACAGCTTTTCAAGAGACCCAGTACTTC	CASSTGTAFQETQYF
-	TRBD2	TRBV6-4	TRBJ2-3	TGTGCCAGCAGTGACTCAGGACTAGCGGGAGTGGGAACAGATACGCAGTATTTT	CASSDSGLAGVGTDTQYF
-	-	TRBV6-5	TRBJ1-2	TGTGCCAGCAGTCCTATCACTAACTATGGCTACACCTTC	CASSPITNYGYTF
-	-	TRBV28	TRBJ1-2	TGTGCCAGCAGCTTATATAATGGCTACACCTTC	CASSLYNGYTF
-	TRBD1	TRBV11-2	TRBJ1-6	TGTGCCAGCAGCCGGAGCCTACAGGGGTCGACACCCCTCCACTTT	CASSRSLQGSTPLHF
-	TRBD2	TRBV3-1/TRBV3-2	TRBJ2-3	TGTGCCAGCAGCCAATGGGTAGCGGGAGCCACAGATACGCAGTATTTT	CASSQWVAGATDTQYF
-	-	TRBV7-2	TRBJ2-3	TGTGCCAGCAGCCTATTTAGCGGAGACACAGATACGCAGTATTTT	CASSLFSGDTDTQYF
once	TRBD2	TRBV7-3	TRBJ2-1	TGTGCCAGCAGCTTCCAGCCAACTAGCGGGAGCTCCTACAATGAGCAGTTCTTC	CASSFQPTSGSSYNEQFF
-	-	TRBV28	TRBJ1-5	TGTGCCAGCAGTTCGTGGACAGTTAGCAATCAGCCCCAGCATTTT	CASSSWTVSNQPQHF
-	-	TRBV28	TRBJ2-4	TGTGCCAGCAGTCTGCAAGGGGTCGTGGAAAACATTCAGTACTTC	CASSLQGVVENIQYF
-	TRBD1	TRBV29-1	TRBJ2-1	TGCAGCGTTTCGCGACGGGACAGGGGCTACAATGAGCAGTTCTTC	CSVSRRDRGYNEQFF
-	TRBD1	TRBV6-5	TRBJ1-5	TGTGCCAGCATTCTGAAAGCGACAGGGATCCAGCCCCAGCATTTT	CASILKATGIQPQHF
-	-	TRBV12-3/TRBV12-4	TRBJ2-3	TGTGCCAGCAGTTTAGGAGTCACAGATACGCAGTATTTT	CASSLGVTDTQYF
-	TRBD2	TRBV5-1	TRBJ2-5	TGCGCCAGCAGCTTGGATCTTAGCGGGAGGGCTGAGACCCAGTACTTC	CASSLDLSGRAETQYF
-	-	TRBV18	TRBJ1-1	TGTGCCAGCTCACTTGTTCGGGACTCCAACACTGAAGCTTTCTTT	CASSLVRDSNTEAFF
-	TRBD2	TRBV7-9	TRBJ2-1	TGTGCCAGCAGCTCCCCCGGCCCGGGAGGGTCCAATGAGCAGTTCTTC	CASSSPGPGGSNEQFF
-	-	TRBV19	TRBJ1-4	TGTGCCAGTAGTGTCGGGACAAGGAAAGAAAAACTGTTTTTT	CASSVGTRKEKLFF
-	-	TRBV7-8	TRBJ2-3	TGTGCCAGCAGCTTTGCAGGCGTTGGCACAGATACGCAGTATTTT	CASSFAGVGTDTQYF
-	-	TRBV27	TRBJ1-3	TGTGCCAGCAGTCCGAGGGGAGGCGTGGGGAACACCATATATTTT	CASSPRGGVGNTIYF
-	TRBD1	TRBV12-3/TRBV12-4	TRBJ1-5	TGTGCCAGCAGTACAGGGGTCAACCAGCCCCAGCATTTT	CASSTGVNQPQHF
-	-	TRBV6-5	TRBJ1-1	TGTGCCAGCAGTTACTCCCCAACGCGGACTGAAGCTTTCTTT	CASSYSPTRTEAFF
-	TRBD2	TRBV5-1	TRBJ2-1	TGCGCCAGCAGGCTGAGGGAGGGTCATAATGAGCAGTTCTTC	CASRLREGHNEQFF
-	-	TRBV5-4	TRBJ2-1	TGTGCCAGCAGCCTCGGCCTCTTTGGGCCAAGCTCCTACAATGAGCAGTTCTTC	CASSLGLFGPSSYNEQFF
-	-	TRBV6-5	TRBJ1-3	TGTGCCAGCAGTTTCCGGACAGAGCCTGGAAACACCATATATTTT	CASSFRTEPGNTIYF
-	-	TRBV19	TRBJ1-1	TGTGCCAGTAGTAGCACAGGCTGGAACACTGAAGCTTTCTTT	CASSSTGWNTEAFF
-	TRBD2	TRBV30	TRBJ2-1	TGTGCCTGGAGTGTTGGGACTATACCTTACAATGAGCAGTTCTTC	CAWSVGTIPYNEQFF
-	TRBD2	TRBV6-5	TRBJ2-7	TGTGCCAGCAGTTACCGGGTAGCGGGGCCTCTACGAGAGCAGTACTTC	CASSYRVAGPLREQYF
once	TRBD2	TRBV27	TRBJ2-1	TGTGCCAGCGGATCACAGCGGGAGGCGGGACTGTCCTACAATGAGCAGTTCTTC	CASGSQREAGLSYNEQFF
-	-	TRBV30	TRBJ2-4	TGTGCCTGGAGCGTAGGGGCAAACATTCAGTACTTC	CAWSVGANIQYF
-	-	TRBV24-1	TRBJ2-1	TGTGCCACCAGTGATGGAGACAGTTATGAGCAGTTCTTC	CATSDGDSYEQFF